This TCR beta chain comes out of a study of beta chain features in type 1 diabetes. Notes on this clone: Its antigen is not identified.

General study findings and limits: A moderate, significant TCRB CDR3 shortening appeared in type 1 diabetes across four CD4+ subsets. Patients' naive, central memory and Treg TCRB repertoires seemed closer to one another than those of healthy donors.

What was sequenced were expressed TCRB transcripts, since all of the isolated RNA had been reverse transcribed. Profiling relied on immunoSEQ multiplex PCR, and the TCRdb table lists in-frame clones only, not all of them. The table shows 130,000 to 150,000 clones, with roughly an eighth occurring only once. CDR1 and CDR2 from the germline V gene are MNHNS and SASEGT. With 5 bases removed from V and 0 bases from J, the gap between germline ends came to 8 bases. The CDR3 spans 15 residues. This TCR was sampled from a man in his late teens or twenties with type 1 diabetes. Sequenced material: central memory CD4+ T cells from blood. This sequence joins TRBV6-1 and TRBJ2-6; D is unresolved. CDR3 residues: CASSPQSSGANVLTF. In nucleotides, the CDR3 is TGTGCCAGCAGTCCCCAGAGCTCTGGGGCCAACGTCCTGACTTTC.